This entry lists 11 T cell receptor beta chains sequenced from one sample in a study of T cell changes during pregnancy in multiple sclerosis. Assay used: immunoSEQ multiplex PCR; TCRdb lists only in-frame clones, some missing. This sample yields 35,000 to 45,000 clones, of which more than 85% are seen a single time; about 2.1% belongs to the top ten. The sample in question was CD4+ T cells from peripheral blood mononuclear cells, obtained after pregnancy. The receptors derive from a female donor in good health, enrolled as a control in a pregnancy study.

V and J are TRBV18 and TRBJ2-3; TRBD1 is a possible D gene (6 bases). V was pared by 3 bases and J by 0 bases, with 13 bases between. The CDR3 has 16 residues. Looked up from germline, CDR1 is KGHSH and CDR2 is LQKENI. The CDR3 bases are TGTGCCAGCTCACCTACAGGGCCATTTAGCACAGATACGCAGTATTTT. Protein product: CASSPTGPFSTDTQYF.

The J gene is TRBJ1-4, the V gene TRBV25-1; D is undetermined. Germline V gene sequence: CDR1 MGHDK, CDR2 SYGVNS. The CDR3 extends over 13 amino acids. The V end was cut by 7 bases, the J end by 7 bases, with 13 bases between. CDR3 nucleotide sequence: TGTGCCAGCAATGCGGGCTTGGGTGAAAAACTGTTTTTT. Protein product: CASNAGLGEKLFF.

J is TRBJ2-1 and V is TRBV1; the D call in the table, TRBD1, was not verified against the DNA. TRBV1 is tagged as a pseudogene. The CDR3 runs 16 residues. The CDR3 DNA sequence: TGCACCAGCAGCCGGATTAGGGACAGGAGCTACAATGAGCAGTTCTTC. Its protein product is CTSSRIRDRSYNEQFF.

This chain joins TRBV5-4 and TRBJ2-3; 7 bases are a match to TRBD2. The V gene end was trimmed by 1 base and the J gene end by 2 bases; junction bases not matched to a gene: 4. Germline V lookup: CDR1 SGHNT, CDR2 YYREEE (reference sequence). The CDR3 is 15 amino acids. The CDR3 DNA follows: TGTGCCAGCAGCTTGCGAGCGGGGTTCACAGATACGCAGTATTTT. Protein sequence: CASSLRAGFTDTQYF.

The chain carries TRBV14 and TRBJ2-3; tentatively, D is TRBD2 (6 bases). This CDR3 is built from 15 residues. Trimming removed 1 base at V and 1 base at J, with 9 bases between. Germline-derived CDR1 and CDR2 are SGHDN and FVKESK. The CDR3 loop reads CASSQVSGGTDTQYF. The CDR3 region has the DNA TGTGCCAGCAGCCAAGTTTCGGGGGGCACAGATACGCAGTATTTT. The full variable domain, its missing parts supplied by reference TRBV14 and TRBJ2-3, is EAGVTQFPSHSVIEKGQTVTLRCDPISGHDNLYWYRRVMGKEIKFLLHFVKESKQDESGMPNNRFLAERTGGTYSTLKVQPAELEDSGVYFCASSQVSGGTDTQYFGPGTRLTVL.

The V gene is TRBV27, the J gene TRBJ1-2, with TRBD1 identical over 7 bases. V lost 4 bases and J lost 6; bases outside the gene matches: 5. CDR1 and CDR2 from the germline V gene are MNHEY and SMNVEV (reference sequence). This CDR3 has 13 amino acids. CDR3 in DNA: TGTGCCAGCAGTTCGAGGGGGCGGGATGGCTACACCTTC. Protein: CASSSRGRDGYTF.

The chain couples TRBV5-1 to TRBJ2-7, with 7 bases lining up with TRBD1. After removal of 3 bases from V and 0 bases from J, the junction contained 9 bases not matched to a gene. The CDR3 spans 16 residues. Germline lookup yields CDR1 SGHRS and CDR2 YFSETQ. The CDR3, as DNA: TGCGCCAGCAGCTCAGCATACCGGGACAGCTCCTACGAGCAGTACTTC. Its protein product is CASSSAYRDSSYEQYF.

V and J are TRBV5-1 and TRBJ2-3, with unresolved D. The V end was cut by 0 bases, the J end by 3 bases, with 11 bases between. The CDR3 is 15 amino acids. Germline V gene sequence: CDR1 SGHRS, CDR2 YFSETQ. The CDR3 DNA sequence: TGCGCCAGCAGCTTGGATCCGAGGAATACAGATACGCAGTATTTT. Amino acids: CASSLDPRNTDTQYF.

This chain links TRBV30 with TRBJ2-7; TRBD2 agrees at 7 bases. The CDR3 spans 14 residues. Unmatched junction bases numbered 8, after V lost 0 bases and J lost 6 bases. Germline V CDR1 and CDR2: GTSNPN, SVGIG (reference sequence). CDR3 in amino acids: CAWSVRVGRGEQYF. The CDR3 nucleotides read TGTGCCTGGAGTGTACGGGTAGGGAGGGGCGAGCAGTACTTC.

The chain joins TRBV6-1 to TRBJ2-7, with 11 bases lining up with TRBD2. The ends lost 7 bases at V and 4 bases at J; junction bases unmatched: 6. Germline V gives CDR1 MNHNS, CDR2 SASEGT. The length of the CDR3 is 14 residues. CDR3 protein: CASNKGLAEYEQYF. The CDR3 DNA sequence: TGTGCCAGCAACAAGGGACTAGCGGAATACGAGCAGTACTTC.

The chain has TRBV19 and TRBJ2-7, with TRBD2 as a possible D gene (7 bases). The CDR3 sequence is 17 residues long. Germline V gene sequence: CDR1 LNHDA, CDR2 SQIVND (reference sequence). Trimming took off 5 bases at V and 1 base at J, with 21 bases between the two ends. The DNA of the CDR3 is TGTGCCAGTAGTCCCCAAACAGGGAGGGGACCATCCTACGAGCAGTACTTC. This translates into CASSPQTGRGPSYEQYF.